The T cell receptor (beta chain) under discussion was sequenced for a study of a mutant IDH1 vaccine in newly diagnosed glioma. The time point denotes: week 23, last vaccination. Vaccination used 300 ug of mutant IDH1 20-mer peptide per dose, with topical imiquimod. CDR1 and CDR2 from the germline V gene are KGHSH and LQKENI. CDR3 length equals 16 residues. Trimming left V 0 bases short and J 6 bases short, with 16 bases between. Using immunoSEQ multiplex PCR, the repertoire was profiled, and TCRdb retains in-frame clones only, with some absent. The sample holds about 60,000 clones, approximately 87% seen once. Notes on this clone: Its antigen is unknown.

The clonotype originates from a man aged 35 to 55 with glioma. The sequencing used PBMCs, collected from a glioma patient whose treatment included an IDH1 peptide vaccine. The V gene is TRBV18, the J gene TRBJ2-3; D might be TRBD2 (6 bases). CDR3 region: CASSPPSEGLRDTQYF. Here the CDR3 DNA reads TGTGCCAGCTCACCACCCTCGGAGGGACTTAGGGATACGCAGTATTTT.